Each of the 13 T cell receptor beta chains below was sequenced from the same sample in a study of cytomegalovirus exposure and HLA in healthy donors. PCR involved 60 Vbeta and 13 Jbeta primers. Data came from immunoSEQ multiplex PCR; TCRdb stores just in-frame clones and leaves some out. The sample data list 60,000 to 80,000 clones. Sequenced sample: PBMCs. These receptors originate from a boy aged 10-17 years in good health and CMV-seronegative.

Points on this clone: A read error may account for a junction end that differs from germline. The chain has TRBV2 and TRBJ1-2; TRBD1 might be the D (5 bases). Germline CDR1 is SNHLY and CDR2 is FYNNEI. CDR3 size: 12 residues. The CDR3 spells CATSGQGVGYTF. The CDR3 nucleotides are TGTGCCACCAGTGGACAAGGGGTCGGCTACACCTTC. The full variable domain, its missing parts supplied by reference TRBV2 and TRBJ1-2, is EPEVTQTPSHQVTQMGQEVILRCVPISNHLYFYWYRQILGQKVEFLVSFYNNEISEKSEIFDDQFSVERPDGSNFTLKIRSTKLEDSAMYFCATSGQGVGYTFGSGTRLTVV.

The chain recombines TRBV30 with TRBJ1-1; D call uncertain. CDR1 is GTSNPN and CDR2 is SVGIG in the germline V gene (reference sequence). The CDR3 contains 16 residues. The V gene lost 2 bases and the J gene lost 4 bases, with 20 bases spanning the gap. CDR3 loop: CAWSPQHRVRITEAFF. The CDR3 DNA is TGTGCCTGGAGTCCCCAGCATCGGGTTCGCATCACTGAAGCTTTCTTT.

The V and J genes are TRBV4-1 and TRBJ1-1; D is uncertain. Germline assignment: CDR1 MGHRA and CDR2 YSYEKL. V lost 1 base and J 6 bases, leaving 12 bases between the germline ends. The CDR3 length is 14 residues. In DNA form, the CDR3 reads TGCGCCAGCAGCCAAGTAGAGATATCGGCTGAAGCTTTCTTT. This codes for CASSQVEISAEAFF.

The J gene is TRBJ1-1, the V gene TRBV7-8, with unresolved D. Germline values: CDR1 SGHVS, CDR2 FQNEAQ. CDR3 length equals 16 residues. V was cut by 4 bases and J by 5 bases, with 20 bases left in between. DNA for the CDR3: TGTGCCAGCAGCTCTGATTATGGAGGTCGATCGACTGAAGCTTTCTTT. This translates into CASSSDYGGRSTEAFF.

This chain joins TRBV28 and TRBJ2-1, with unresolved D. Germline V gene lookup returns CDR1 MDHEN and CDR2 SYDVKM. CDR3 length: 13 amino acids. The V end lost 7 bases, the J end lost 4 bases, and 11 bases lay between the germline ends. This chain's CDR3 is CASNPVEYNEQFF. CDR3 nucleotide sequence: TGTGCCAGCAACCCTGTGGAGTACAATGAGCAGTTCTTC. The full variable domain, with the rest looked up from reference TRBV28 and TRBJ2-1, is DVKVTQSSRYLVKRTGEKVFLECVQDMDHENMFWYRQDPGLGLRLIYFSYDVKMKEKGDIPEGYSVSREKKERFSLILESASTNQTSMYLCASNPVEYNEQFFGPGTRLTVL.

A word on this clone: A read error may account for a junction end that differs from germline. V usage is TRBV4-1 and J usage is TRBJ2-5, with D possibly matching TRBD1 (6 bases). Germline V CDR1 and CDR2: MGHRA, YSYEKL. This CDR3 is 16 amino acids long. CDR3 DNA sequence: TGCGCCAGCAGCCCCCTCAGGGGTACGACCCAAGAGAACCAGTACTTC. Protein product: CASSPLRGTTQENQYF.

The gene calls are TRBV4-3 and TRBJ2-7, with D uncertain. V lost 0 bases to trimming and J lost 2 bases, with 5 bases between them. There are 13 residues in the CDR3. Germline values: CDR1 LGHNA, CDR2 YSLEER. The CDR3 here is CASSQDRAYEQYF. CDR3 DNA sequence: TGCGCCAGCAGCCAAGATAGAGCCTACGAGCAGTACTTC.

The J gene is TRBJ2-3, the V gene TRBV11-1; tentative D call: TRBD1 (5 bases). This CDR3 has 14 residues. From germline, CDR1 is SGHAT and CDR2 FQDESV (reference sequence). Trimming cost V 5 bases and J 4 bases, with 13 bases left between them. The CDR3 sequence: CASSNSDTSDTQYF. The CDR3 DNA sequence: TGTGCCAGCAGCAATTCGGACACCTCAGATACGCAGTATTTT.

This chain links TRBV9 with TRBJ2-7; 9 positions match TRBD1. Trimming cost V 5 bases and J 5 bases; bases outside gene matches: 8. The CDR3 covers 14 residues. Germline V gene data show CDR1 as SGDLS and CDR2 as YYNGEE. CDR3 sequence reads: CASSLPGQGHEQYF. DNA of the CDR3: TGTGCCAGCAGTCTCCCGGGACAGGGCCACGAGCAGTACTTC.

This chain links TRBV6-5 with TRBJ1-3; D perhaps matches TRBD1 (6 bases). V gave up 6 bases and J gave up 1 base, with 13 bases separating them. CDR1 and CDR2 (germline): MNHEY, SVGAGI. This CDR3 region has 15 residues. CDR3 sequence: CASRPDRRSGNTIYF. The DNA of the CDR3 is TGTGCCAGCAGACCCGACAGGAGATCTGGAAACACCATATATTTT.

V usage is TRBV15 and J usage is TRBJ1-1, with no clear D. Per germline, CDR1 LNHNV and CDR2 YYDKDF (reference sequence). This CDR3 spans 13 amino acids. V was trimmed by 4 bases and J by 2 bases, leaving 8 bases between them. For the CDR3, the DNA is TGTGCCACCAGCATTGGAGTAAACACTGAAGCTTTCTTT. It translates to CATSIGVNTEAFF. The complete variable domain, with remaining parts taken from reference TRBV15 and TRBJ1-1, reads DAMVIQNPRYQVTQFGKPVTLSCSQTLNHNVMYWYQQKSSQAPKLLFHYYDKDFNNEADTPDNFQSRRPNTSFCFLDIRSPGLGDTAMYLCATSIGVNTEAFFGQGTRLTVV.

The V call is TRBV2, the J call TRBJ2-7, with 7 positions matching TRBD1. The CDR3 runs to 13 residues. Germline CDR1 SNHLY, CDR2 FYNNEI. Trimming removed 6 bases from V and 2 bases from J; junction bases left unmatched: 4. The CDR3 region has the DNA TGTGCCAGCAGCCGGGACAGAGCCTACGAGCAGTACTTC. It translates to CASSRDRAYEQYF.

This rearrangement joins TRBV7-9 to TRBJ1-1; no clear D. The germline CDR1 and CDR2 sequences are SEHNR and FQNEAQ (reference sequence). The CDR3 totals 14 residues. V was pared by 2 bases and J by 10 bases, with 17 bases between. DNA of the CDR3: TGTGCCAGCAGCTTAAGAGGGATTGGCCTTGGAGCTTTCTTT. Encoded protein: CASSLRGIGLGAFF.